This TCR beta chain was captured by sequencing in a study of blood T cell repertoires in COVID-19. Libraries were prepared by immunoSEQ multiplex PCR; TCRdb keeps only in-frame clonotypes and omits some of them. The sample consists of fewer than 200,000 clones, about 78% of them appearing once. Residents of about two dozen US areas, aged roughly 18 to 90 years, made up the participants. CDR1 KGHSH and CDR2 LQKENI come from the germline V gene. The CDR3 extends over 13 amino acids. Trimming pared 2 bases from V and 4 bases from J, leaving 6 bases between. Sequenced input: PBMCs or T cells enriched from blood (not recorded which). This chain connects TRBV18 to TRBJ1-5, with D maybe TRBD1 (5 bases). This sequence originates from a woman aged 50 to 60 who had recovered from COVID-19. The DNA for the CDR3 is TGTGCCAGCTCACCAGGGGGGAATCAGCCCCAGCATTTT. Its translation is CASSPGGNQPQHF.